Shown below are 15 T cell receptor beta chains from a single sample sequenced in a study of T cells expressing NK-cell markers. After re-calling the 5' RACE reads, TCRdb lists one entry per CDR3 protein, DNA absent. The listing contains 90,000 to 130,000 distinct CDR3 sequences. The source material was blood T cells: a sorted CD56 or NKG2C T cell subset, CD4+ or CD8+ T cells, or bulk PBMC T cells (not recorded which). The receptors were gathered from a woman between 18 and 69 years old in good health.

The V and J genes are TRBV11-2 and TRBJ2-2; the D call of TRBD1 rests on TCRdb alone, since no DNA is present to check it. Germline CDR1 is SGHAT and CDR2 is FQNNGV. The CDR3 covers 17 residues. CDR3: CASSQMGTGQRNGELFF.

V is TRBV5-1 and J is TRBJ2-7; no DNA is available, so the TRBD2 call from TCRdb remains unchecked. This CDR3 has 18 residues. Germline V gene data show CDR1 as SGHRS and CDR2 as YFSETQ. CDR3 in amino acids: CASSLDYGLAGTIYEQYF.

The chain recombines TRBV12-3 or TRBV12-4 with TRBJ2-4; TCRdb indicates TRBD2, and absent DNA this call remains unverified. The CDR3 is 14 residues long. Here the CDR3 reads CASGLSLAKNIQYF.

The CDR3 sequence is CASRIGLYGYTF. The V call is TRBV12-3 or TRBV12-4, the J call TRBJ1-2. The CDR3 contains 12 residues.

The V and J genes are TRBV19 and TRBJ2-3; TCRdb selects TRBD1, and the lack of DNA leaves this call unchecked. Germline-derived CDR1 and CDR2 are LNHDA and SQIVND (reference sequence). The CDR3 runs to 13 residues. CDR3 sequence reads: CASSIGGTDTQYF.

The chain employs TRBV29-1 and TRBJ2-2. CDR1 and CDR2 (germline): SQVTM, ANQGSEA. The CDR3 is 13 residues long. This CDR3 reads CSVARVNTGELFF.

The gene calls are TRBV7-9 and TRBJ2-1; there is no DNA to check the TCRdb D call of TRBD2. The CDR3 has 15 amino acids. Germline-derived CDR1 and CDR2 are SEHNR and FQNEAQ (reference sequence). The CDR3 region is CASANPGTSKGEQFF.

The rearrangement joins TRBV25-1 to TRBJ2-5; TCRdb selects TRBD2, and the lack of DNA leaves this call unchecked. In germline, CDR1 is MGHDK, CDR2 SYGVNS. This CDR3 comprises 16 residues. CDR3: CASSELAGGPLETQYF.

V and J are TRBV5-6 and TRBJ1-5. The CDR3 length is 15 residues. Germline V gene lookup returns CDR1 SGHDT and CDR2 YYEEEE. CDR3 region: CASSYWSSSNQPQHF.

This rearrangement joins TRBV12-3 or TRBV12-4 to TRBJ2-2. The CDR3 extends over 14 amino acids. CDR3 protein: CASSLSLFLGELFF.

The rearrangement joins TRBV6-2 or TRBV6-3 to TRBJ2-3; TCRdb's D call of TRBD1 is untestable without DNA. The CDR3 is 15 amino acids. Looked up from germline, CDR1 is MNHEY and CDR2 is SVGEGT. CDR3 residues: CASSPGHGGADTQYF.

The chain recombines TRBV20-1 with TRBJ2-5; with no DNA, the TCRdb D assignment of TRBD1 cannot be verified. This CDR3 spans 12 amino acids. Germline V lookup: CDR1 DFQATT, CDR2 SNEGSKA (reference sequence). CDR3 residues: CSAAHRGETQYF.

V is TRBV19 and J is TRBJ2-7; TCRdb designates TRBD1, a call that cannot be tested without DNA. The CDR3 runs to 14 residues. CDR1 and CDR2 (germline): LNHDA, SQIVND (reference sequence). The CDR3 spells CASSIGIGAYEQYF.

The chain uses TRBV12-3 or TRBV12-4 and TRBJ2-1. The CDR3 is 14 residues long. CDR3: CASSPGVTYNEQFF.

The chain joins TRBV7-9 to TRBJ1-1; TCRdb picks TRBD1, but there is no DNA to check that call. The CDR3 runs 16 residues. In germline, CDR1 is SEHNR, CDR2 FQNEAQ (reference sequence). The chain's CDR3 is CASSFPVHDQNTEAFF.